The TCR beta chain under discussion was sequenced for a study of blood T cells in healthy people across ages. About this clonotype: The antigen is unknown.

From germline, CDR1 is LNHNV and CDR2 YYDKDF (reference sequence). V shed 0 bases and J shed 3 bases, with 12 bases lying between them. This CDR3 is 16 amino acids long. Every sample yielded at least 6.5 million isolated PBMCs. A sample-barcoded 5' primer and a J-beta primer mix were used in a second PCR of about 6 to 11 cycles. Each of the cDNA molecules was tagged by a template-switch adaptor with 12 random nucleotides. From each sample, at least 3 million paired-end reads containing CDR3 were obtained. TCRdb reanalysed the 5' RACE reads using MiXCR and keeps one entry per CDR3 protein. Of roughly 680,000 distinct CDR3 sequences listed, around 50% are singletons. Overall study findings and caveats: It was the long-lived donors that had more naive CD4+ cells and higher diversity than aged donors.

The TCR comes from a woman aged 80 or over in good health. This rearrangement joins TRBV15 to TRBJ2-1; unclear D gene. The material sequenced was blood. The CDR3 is CATSRDFETVYNEQFF. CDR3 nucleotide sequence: TGTGCCACCAGCAGAGATTTCGAGACGGTCTACAATGAGCAGTTCTTC.